Sequencing of this T cell receptor beta chain was carried out in a study of blood T cell repertoires in COVID-19. Produced via immunoSEQ multiplex PCR; TCRdb's table is partial and in-frame only. The repertoire consists of roughly 110,000 clones, with 80% to 90% occurring once and the leading ten covering about 10%. The CDR3 runs to 13 residues. Germline V CDR1 and CDR2: MNHNY, SVGAGI (reference sequence). After removal of 6 bases from V and 7 bases from J, the junction contained 5 bases not matched to a gene. V and J are TRBV6-6 and TRBJ1-4; TRBD1 aligns across 7 bases. The TCR originated in a human donor in a cohort sampled during active COVID-19. The specimen was peripheral blood. Here the CDR3 DNA reads TGTGCCAGCAGCCGACAGGGAGGTGAAAAACTGTTTTTT. Encoded protein: CASSRQGGEKLFF.